The rows below give T cell receptor beta chains drawn from one sample of a study of blood T cell repertoires in COVID-19. The method was immunoSEQ multiplex PCR; TCRdb's version includes in-frame clones alone and lacks a portion of them. The sample contains about 110,000 clones, about 79% of which appear only once. The source material was peripheral blood. All receptors derive from a woman of 80 years or more with active or convalescent COVID-19. The CDR3 runs from the conserved cysteine through the conserved F or W. Fields, in order: J gene, D gene, clone size, V gene, CDR3 protein, CDR3 DNA. A D gene is named only where the DNA matches it firmly. Size values are once, few and many counts, or a class for expanded clones, and some rows have none.

>TRBJ1-5|NA|NA|TRBV6-5
CASSFYDANQPQHF
TGTGCCAGCAGTTTCTACGATGCAAATCAGCCCCAGCATTTT
>TRBJ2-3|NA|NA|TRBV27
CASAVPTDTQYF
TGTGCCAGCGCAGTTCCCACAGATACGCAGTATTTT
>TRBJ1-2|NA|many|TRBV27
CASSLSVSTAVYGYTF
TGTGCCAGCAGTTTATCGGTCTCGACAGCTGTCTATGGCTACACCTTC
>TRBJ1-6|NA|once|TRBV30
CAWRAGSYNSPLHF
TGTGCCTGGAGGGCAGGCTCCTATAATTCACCCCTCCACTTT
>TRBJ2-1|NA|NA|TRBV2
CASNLYNEQFF
TGTGCCAGCAATTTATACAATGAGCAGTTCTTC
>TRBJ2-5|TRBD2|NA|TRBV6-2/TRBV6-3
CASSPLAGVRETQYF
TGTGCCAGCAGTCCCTTAGCGGGAGTTAGGGAGACCCAGTACTTC
>TRBJ1-2|NA|NA|TRBV9
CASSDRTDSINYGYTF
TGTGCCAGCAGCGACCGGACAGACAGCATTAACTATGGCTACACCTTC
>TRBJ1-5|NA|few|TRBV4-1
CASSQLTGYQPQHF
TGCGCCAGCAGCCAGCTAACAGGGTATCAGCCCCAGCATTTT
>TRBJ2-1|NA|NA|TRBV7-9
CASSLGQASNEQFF
TGTGCCAGCAGCTTAGGACAGGCTTCTAATGAGCAGTTCTTC
>TRBJ1-6|TRBD1|NA|TRBV19
CASSPQGAAAYNSPLHF
TGTGCCAGTAGTCCACAGGGGGCGGCAGCCTATAATTCACCCCTCCACTTT
>TRBJ2-1|NA|NA|TRBV28
CASSFGGIGYNEQFF
TGTGCCAGCAGTTTTGGCGGGATTGGATACAATGAGCAGTTCTTC
>TRBJ1-2|TRBD1|NA|TRBV7-3
CASRLTTGGNGYTF
TGTGCCAGCAGACTAACGACAGGGGGTAATGGCTACACCTTC
>TRBJ2-1|TRBD1|NA|TRBV19
CASSHRGQGNEQFF
TGTGCCAGTAGTCACCGGGGACAGGGGAATGAGCAGTTCTTC
>TRBJ2-1|NA|few|TRBV6-5
CASSYSAGTSNEQFF
TGTGCCAGCAGTTACTCAGCCGGGACTTCAAATGAGCAGTTCTTC
>TRBJ2-3|NA|NA|TRBV5-5
CASSLSWASTDTQYF
TGTGCCAGCAGCTTATCTTGGGCTAGCACAGATACGCAGTATTTT
>TRBJ1-1|TRBD1|NA|TRBV7-3
CASRFTDRAGTEAFF
TGTGCCAGCAGGTTTACCGACAGGGCGGGAACTGAAGCTTTCTTT
>TRBJ1-1|TRBD1|once|TRBV19
CASSWDSLLNTEAFF
TGTGCCAGTAGTTGGGACAGCTTACTGAACACTGAAGCTTTCTTT
>TRBJ2-1|TRBD1|NA|TRBV3-1/TRBV3-2
CASSRTAGTVPGNEQFF
TGTGCCAGCAGCCGGACCGCCGGGACAGTCCCCGGGAATGAGCAGTTCTTC
>TRBJ1-5|NA|NA|TRBV27
CASRGSYNQPQHF
TGTGCCAGCCGAGGGTCGTACAATCAGCCCCAGCATTTT
>TRBJ2-1|NA|NA|TRBV6-5
CASKGGAGWQFF
TGTGCCAGCAAGGGGGGAGCGGGGTGGCAGTTCTTC
>TRBJ2-3|NA|few|TRBV5-6
CASSSVNTQYF
TGTGCCAGCAGCTCGGTTAACACGCAGTATTTT
>TRBJ2-5|NA|NA|TRBV7-3
CASSPYMGAGKGSEETQYF
TGTGCCAGCAGCCCTTATATGGGGGCGGGCAAAGGTTCGGAAGAGACCCAGTACTTC
>TRBJ2-7|TRBD2|NA|TRBV5-1
CASSSGTSGRASSEQYF
TGCGCCAGCAGCTCTGGGACTAGCGGGAGGGCCTCGAGCGAGCAGTACTTC
>TRBJ2-2|TRBD1|few|TRBV9
CASSVDLGTGLRSGELFF
TGTGCCAGCAGCGTAGATCTCGGGACAGGACTTAGGTCCGGGGAGCTGTTTTTT
>TRBJ2-3|TRBD2|NA|TRBV7-3
CASSEIAGPDTQYF
TGTGCCAGCAGCGAAATAGCGGGACCAGATACGCAGTATTTT
>TRBJ2-3|TRBD2|NA|TRBV4-2
CASSHSLAGVGTDTQYF
TGTGCCAGCAGCCACTCTTTGGCGGGAGTCGGCACAGATACGCAGTATTTT
>TRBJ2-7|NA|NA|TRBV5-1
CASSLVSGPSYEQYF
TGCGCCAGCAGCTTGGTGTCCGGTCCCTCCTACGAGCAGTACTTC
>TRBJ2-1|TRBD1|NA|TRBV3-1/TRBV3-2
CASSHDRDNEQFF
TGTGCCAGCAGCCACGACAGGGACAATGAGCAGTTCTTC
>TRBJ1-2|NA|NA|TRBV19
CASSIWVPGTF
TGTGCCAGTAGTATTTGGGTGCCAGGGACCTTC
>TRBJ2-3|TRBD1|once|TRBV18
CASSQAAGGTGGRADTQYF
TGTGCCAGCTCACAGGCAGCCGGGGGAACAGGGGGCAGAGCAGATACGCAGTATTTT
>TRBJ1-2|NA|NA|TRBV21-1
CASSKKQNYGYTF
TGTGCCAGCAGCAAAAAACAGAACTATGGCTACACCTTC
>TRBJ2-2|TRBD2|few|TRBV19
CASSILRTSADTGELFF
TGTGCCAGTAGTATACTTCGGACTAGCGCAGACACCGGGGAGCTGTTTTTT
>TRBJ2-1|TRBD2|NA|TRBV4-2
CASSEGLAGNEQFF
TGTGCCAGCAGCGAGGGACTAGCGGGCAATGAGCAGTTCTTC
>TRBJ1-1|TRBD1|once|TRBV19
CASRPRDRMGYAEAFF
TGTGCCAGTAGACCCCGGGACAGGATGGGGTACGCTGAAGCTTTCTTT
>TRBJ2-3|TRBD2|NA|TRBV19
CASTRSGRNTDTQYF
TGTGCCAGTACCCGGAGCGGGAGGAACACAGATACGCAGTATTTT
>TRBJ2-1|TRBD2|NA|TRBV19
CASSIPGGPLNEQFF
TGTGCCAGTAGTATCCCGGGAGGGCCTTTAAATGAGCAGTTCTTC
>TRBJ2-5|TRBD1|NA|TRBV6-4
CASSTDRDQETQYF
TGTGCCAGCAGTACGGACAGGGACCAAGAGACCCAGTACTTC
>TRBJ1-2|TRBD1|NA|TRBV6-5
CASSYRQGALSGYTF
TGTGCCAGCAGTTACCGTCAGGGGGCCCTGAGTGGCTACACCTTC